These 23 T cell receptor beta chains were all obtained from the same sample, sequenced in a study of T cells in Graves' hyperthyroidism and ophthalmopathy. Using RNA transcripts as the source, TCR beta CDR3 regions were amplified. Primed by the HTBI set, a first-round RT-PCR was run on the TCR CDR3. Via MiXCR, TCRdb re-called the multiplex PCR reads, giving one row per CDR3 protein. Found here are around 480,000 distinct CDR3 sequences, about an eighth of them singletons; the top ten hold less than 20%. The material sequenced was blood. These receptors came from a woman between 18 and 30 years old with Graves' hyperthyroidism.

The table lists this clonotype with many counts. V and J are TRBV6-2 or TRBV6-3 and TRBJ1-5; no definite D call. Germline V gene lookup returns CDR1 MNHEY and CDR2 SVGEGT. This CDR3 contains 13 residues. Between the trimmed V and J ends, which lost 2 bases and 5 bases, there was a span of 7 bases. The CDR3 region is CASSYMQDQPQHF. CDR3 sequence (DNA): TGTGCCAGCAGTTACATGCAGGATCAGCCCCAGCATTTT.

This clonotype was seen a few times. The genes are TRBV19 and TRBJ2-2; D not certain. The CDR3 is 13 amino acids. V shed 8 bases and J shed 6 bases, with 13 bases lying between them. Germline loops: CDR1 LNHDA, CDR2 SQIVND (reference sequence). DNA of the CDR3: TGTGCCAGTCTGGAGCTGGGTGCCGGGGAGCTGTTTTTT. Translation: CASLELGAGELFF.

Here the CDR3 reads CASRTGGAGELFF. The CDR3 DNA reads as TGTGCCAGCAGGACAGGAGGGGCCGGGGAGCTGTTTTTT. The chain links TRBV2 to TRBJ2-2; tentatively, D is TRBD1 or TRBD2 (6 bases each). CDR1 and CDR2 (germline): SNHLY, FYNNEI. V was clipped by 6 bases and J by 6 bases, with 11 bases between them. The CDR3 spans 13 residues.

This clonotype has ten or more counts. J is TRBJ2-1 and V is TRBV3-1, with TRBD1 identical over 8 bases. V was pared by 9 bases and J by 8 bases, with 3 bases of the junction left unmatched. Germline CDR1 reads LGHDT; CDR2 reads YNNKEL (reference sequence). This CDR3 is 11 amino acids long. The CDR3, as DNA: TGTGCCAGTGACAGGGGCGATGAGCAGTTCTTC. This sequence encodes CASDRGDEQFF.

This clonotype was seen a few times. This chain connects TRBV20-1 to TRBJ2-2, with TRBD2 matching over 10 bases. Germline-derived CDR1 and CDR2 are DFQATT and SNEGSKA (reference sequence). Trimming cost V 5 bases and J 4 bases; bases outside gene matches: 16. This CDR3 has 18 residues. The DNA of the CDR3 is TGCAGTGCTCGATTAGTGACAGCGGGAGGGCGGCCCACCGGGGAGCTGTTTTTT. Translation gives CSARLVTAGGRPTGELFF.

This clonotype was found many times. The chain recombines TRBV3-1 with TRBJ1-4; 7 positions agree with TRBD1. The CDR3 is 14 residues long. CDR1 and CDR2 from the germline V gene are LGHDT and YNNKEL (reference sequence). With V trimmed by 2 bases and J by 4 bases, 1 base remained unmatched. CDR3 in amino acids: CASSQQGGNEKLFF. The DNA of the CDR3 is TGTGCCAGCAGCCAACAGGGGGGTAATGAAAAACTGTTTTTT.

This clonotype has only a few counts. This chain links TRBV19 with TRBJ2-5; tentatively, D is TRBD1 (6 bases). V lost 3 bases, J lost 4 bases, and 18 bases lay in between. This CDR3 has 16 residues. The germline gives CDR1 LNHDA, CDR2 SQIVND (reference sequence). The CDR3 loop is CASSIQGQGGLETQYF. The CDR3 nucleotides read TGTGCCAGTAGTATTCAGGGGCAGGGCGGGCTAGAGACCCAGTACTTC.

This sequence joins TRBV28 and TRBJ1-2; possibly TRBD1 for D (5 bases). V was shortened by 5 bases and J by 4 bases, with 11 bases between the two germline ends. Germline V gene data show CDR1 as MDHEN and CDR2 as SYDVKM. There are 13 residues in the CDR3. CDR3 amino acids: CASSRQLSYGYTF. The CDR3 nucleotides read TGTGCCAGCAGTCGACAGTTAAGCTATGGCTACACCTTC.

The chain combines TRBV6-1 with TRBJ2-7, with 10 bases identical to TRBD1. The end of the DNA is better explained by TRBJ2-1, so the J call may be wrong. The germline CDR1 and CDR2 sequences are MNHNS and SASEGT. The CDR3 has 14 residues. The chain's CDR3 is CASSVGQGPYEQFF. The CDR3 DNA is TGTGCCAGCAGCGTGGGACAGGGGCCCTACGAGCAGTTCTTC.

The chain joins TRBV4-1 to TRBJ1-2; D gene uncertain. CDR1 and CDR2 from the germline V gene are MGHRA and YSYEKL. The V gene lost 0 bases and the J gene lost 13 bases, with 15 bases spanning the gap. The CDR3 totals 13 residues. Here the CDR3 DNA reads TGCGCCAGCAGCCAAGAGGGAGAAGGAGCCTCCACCTTC. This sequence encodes CASSQEGEGASTF.

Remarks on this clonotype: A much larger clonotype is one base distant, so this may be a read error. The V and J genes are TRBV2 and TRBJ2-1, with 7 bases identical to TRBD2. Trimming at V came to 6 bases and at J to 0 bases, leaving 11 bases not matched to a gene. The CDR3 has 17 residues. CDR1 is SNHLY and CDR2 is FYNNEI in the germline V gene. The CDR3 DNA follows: TGTGCCAGCAGCGCCGACGTGGGCGGGAGCTCCTACAATGAGCAGTTCTTC. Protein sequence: CASSADVGGSSYNEQFF. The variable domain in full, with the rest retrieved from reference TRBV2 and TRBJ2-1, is EPEVTQTPSHQVTQMGQEVILRCVPISNHLYFYWYRQILGQKVEFLVSFYNNEISEKSEIFDDQFSVERPDGSNFTLKIRSTKLEDSAMYFCASSADVGGSSYNEQFFGPGTRLTVL.

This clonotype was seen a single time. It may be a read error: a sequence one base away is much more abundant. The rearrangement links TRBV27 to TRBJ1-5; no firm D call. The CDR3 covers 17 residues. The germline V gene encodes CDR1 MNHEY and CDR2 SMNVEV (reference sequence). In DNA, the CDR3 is TGTGCCAGCAGTTCAGAAAGAAGCAGTTACGGCTATCAGCCCCAGCAGTTT. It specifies CASSSERSSYGYQPQQF.

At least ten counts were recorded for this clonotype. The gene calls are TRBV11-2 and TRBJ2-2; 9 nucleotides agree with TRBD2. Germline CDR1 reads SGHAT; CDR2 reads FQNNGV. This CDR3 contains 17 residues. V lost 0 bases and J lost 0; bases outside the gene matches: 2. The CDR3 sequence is CASSLESSGANTGELFF. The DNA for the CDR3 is TGTGCCAGCAGCTTAGAATCTAGCGGGGCGAACACCGGGGAGCTGTTTTTT.

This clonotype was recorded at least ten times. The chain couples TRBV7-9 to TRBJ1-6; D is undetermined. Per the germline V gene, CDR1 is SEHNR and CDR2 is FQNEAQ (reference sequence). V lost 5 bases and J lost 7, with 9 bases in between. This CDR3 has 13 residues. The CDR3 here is CASSLVENSPLHF. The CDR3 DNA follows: TGTGCCAGCAGCCTAGTAGAGAATTCACCCCTCCACTTT.

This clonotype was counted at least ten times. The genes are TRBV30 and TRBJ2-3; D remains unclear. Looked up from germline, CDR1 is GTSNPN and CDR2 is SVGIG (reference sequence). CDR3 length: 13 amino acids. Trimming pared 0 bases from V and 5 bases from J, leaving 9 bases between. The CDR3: CAWSVQQKDTQYF. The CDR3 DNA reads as TGTGCCTGGAGTGTACAGCAAAAAGATACGCAGTATTTT.

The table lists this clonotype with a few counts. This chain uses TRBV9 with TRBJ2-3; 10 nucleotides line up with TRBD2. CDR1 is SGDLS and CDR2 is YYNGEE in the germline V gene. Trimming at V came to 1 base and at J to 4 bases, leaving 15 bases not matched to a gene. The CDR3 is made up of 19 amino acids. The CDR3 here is CASSVMQGRASGRSDTQYF. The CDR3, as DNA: TGTGCCAGCAGCGTAATGCAAGGTCGAGCTAGCGGGAGATCAGATACGCAGTATTTT. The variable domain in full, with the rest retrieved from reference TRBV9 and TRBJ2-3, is DSGVTQTPKHLITATGQRVTLRCSPRSGDLSVYWYQQSLDQGLQFLIQYYNGEERAKGNILERFSAQQFPDLHSELNLSSLELGDSALYFCASSVMQGRASGRSDTQYFGPGTRLTVL.

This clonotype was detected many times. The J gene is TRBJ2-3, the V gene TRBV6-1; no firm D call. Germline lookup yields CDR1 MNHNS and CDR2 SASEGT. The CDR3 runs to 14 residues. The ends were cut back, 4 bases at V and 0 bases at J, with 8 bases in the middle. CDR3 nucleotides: TGTGCCAGCAGTGGCAGCTTTAGCACAGATACGCAGTATTTT. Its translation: CASSGSFSTDTQYF.

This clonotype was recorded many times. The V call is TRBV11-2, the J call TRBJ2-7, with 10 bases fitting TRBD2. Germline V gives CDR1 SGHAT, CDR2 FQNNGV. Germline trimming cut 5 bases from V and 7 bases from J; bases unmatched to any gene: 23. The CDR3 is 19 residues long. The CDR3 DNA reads TGTGCCAGCAGCGCAGCGGGCCTTCGGACTAGCGGAAGGCCTAGGGAGCAGTACGTC. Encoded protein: CASSAAGLRTSGRPREQYV.

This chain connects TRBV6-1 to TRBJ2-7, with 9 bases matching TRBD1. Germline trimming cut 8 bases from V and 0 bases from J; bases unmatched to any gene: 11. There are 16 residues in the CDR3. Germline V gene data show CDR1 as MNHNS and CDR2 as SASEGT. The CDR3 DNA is TGTGCCAGCGCTCGACCACCGGGACAGGGCTCCTACGAGCAGTACGTC. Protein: CASARPPGQGSYEQYV.

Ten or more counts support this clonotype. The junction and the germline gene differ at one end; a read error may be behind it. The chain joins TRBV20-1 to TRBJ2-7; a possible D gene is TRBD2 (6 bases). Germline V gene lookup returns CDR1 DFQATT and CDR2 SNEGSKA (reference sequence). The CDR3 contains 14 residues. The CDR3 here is CSARGGESSYEQYF. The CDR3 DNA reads TGCAGTGCCAGAGGCGGGGAAAGCTCCTACGAGCAGTACTTC.

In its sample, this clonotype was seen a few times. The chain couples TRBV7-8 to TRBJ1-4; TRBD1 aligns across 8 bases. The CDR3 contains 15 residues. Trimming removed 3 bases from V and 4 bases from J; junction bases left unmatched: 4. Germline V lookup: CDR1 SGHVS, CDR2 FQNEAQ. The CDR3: CASSFQGAFNEKLFF. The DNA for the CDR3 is TGTGCCAGCAGCTTCCAGGGGGCCTTTAATGAAAAACTGTTTTTT.

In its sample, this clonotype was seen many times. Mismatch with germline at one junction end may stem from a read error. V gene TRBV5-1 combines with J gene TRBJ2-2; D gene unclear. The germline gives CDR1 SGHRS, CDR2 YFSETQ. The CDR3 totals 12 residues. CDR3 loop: CASSLNTGELFF. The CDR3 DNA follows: TGTGCCAGCAGTCTGAACACCGGGGAGCTGTTTTTT. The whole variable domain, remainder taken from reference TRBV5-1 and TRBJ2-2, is KAGVTQTPRYLIKTRGQQVTLSCSPISGHRSVSWYQQTPGQGLQFLFEYFSETQRNKGNFPGRFSGRQFSNSRSEMNVSTLELGDSALYLCASSLNTGELFFGEGSRLTVL.

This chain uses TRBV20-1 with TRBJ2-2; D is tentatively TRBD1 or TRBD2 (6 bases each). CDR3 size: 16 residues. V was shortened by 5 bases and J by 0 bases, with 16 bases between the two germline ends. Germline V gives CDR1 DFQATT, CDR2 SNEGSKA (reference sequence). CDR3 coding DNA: TGCAGTGCTCAGCCGGGGGACACCACGAACACCGGGGAGCTGTTTTTT. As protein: CSAQPGDTTNTGELFF.